The 9 T cell receptor beta chains listed next were all sequenced from one sample in a study of cytomegalovirus exposure and HLA in healthy donors. 13 Jbeta primers and 60 Vbeta primers were used for the PCR. Generated by immunoSEQ multiplex PCR, the TCRdb table keeps only in-frame clones and is missing some. The sample holds hundreds of thousands of clones, about 74% seen once. Sequenced: PBMCs. These receptors were taken from a woman in her twenties or thirties in good health and CMV-seronegative.

V gene TRBV9 combines with J gene TRBJ2-1, with TRBD2 matching over 10 bases. This CDR3 is 17 amino acids long. The ends lost 4 bases at V and 6 bases at J; junction bases unmatched: 13. The germline V gene encodes CDR1 SGDLS and CDR2 YYNGEE. The DNA of the CDR3 is TGTGCCAGCAGCACCCCCCGGGGGACTAGCGTAAGCAATGAGCAGTTCTTC. This translates into CASSTPRGTSVSNEQFF.

This clone was observed once. The genes are TRBV5-1 and TRBJ2-5; TRBD1 agrees at 10 bases. The CDR3 has 15 amino acids. Germline CDR1 reads SGHRS; CDR2 reads YFSETQ. The ends lost 3 bases at V and 2 bases at J; junction bases unmatched: 4. The CDR3 region has the DNA TGCGCCAGCAGCTGGGGGACAGGGGCACAAGAGACCCAGTACTTC. This encodes CASSWGTGAQETQYF.

V gene TRBV2 combines with J gene TRBJ2-3, with 7 bases fitting TRBD1. J gave up 6 bases and V 6 bases, and 6 bases lay outside the gene matches. The CDR3 length is 13 residues. Germline V gives CDR1 SNHLY, CDR2 FYNNEI. The CDR3 loop reads CASSYRGGDTQYF. CDR3 nucleotides: TGTGCCAGCAGCTACAGGGGCGGGGATACGCAGTATTTT.

The J gene is TRBJ1-1, the V gene TRBV7-3; weak D call: TRBD1 (5 bases). V dropped 2 bases and J dropped 0 bases, with 7 bases sitting between them. CDR1 is SGHTA, CDR2 FQGTGA, per germline. The CDR3 has 14 amino acids. CDR3 sequence (DNA): TGTGCCAGCAGCTTAGCGACAGTGAACACTGAAGCTTTCTTT. It specifies CASSLATVNTEAFF.

The gene calls are TRBV7-8 and TRBJ2-5, with 15 bases that match TRBD2. Germline-derived CDR1 and CDR2 are SGHVS and FQNEAQ. This CDR3 contains 17 residues. The V gene end was trimmed by 2 bases and the J gene end by 5 bases; junction bases not matched to a gene: 6. CDR3 sequence: CASSLPGLAGGWETQYF. As DNA, the CDR3 is TGTGCCAGCAGCTTACCGGGACTAGCGGGGGGTTGGGAGACCCAGTACTTC.

This clone was seen a few times. The germline gene is not matched at one end of the junction; a read error may be the cause. The chain recombines TRBV5-1 with TRBJ2-7, with D perhaps matching TRBD2 (6 bases). This CDR3 is built from 12 residues. Germline lookup yields CDR1 SGHRS and CDR2 YFSETQ. CDR3 DNA sequence: TGCGCCAGCAGCTTGGAGGGACTGCCATCCCACTTC. As protein: CASSLEGLPSHF. The variable domain in full, completed from reference TRBV5-1 and TRBJ2-7, reads KAGVTQTPRYLIKTRGQQVTLSCSPISGHRSVSWYQQTPGQGLQFLFEYFSETQRNKGNFPGRFSGRQFSNSRSEMNVSTLELGDSALYLCASSLEGLPSHFGPGTRLTVT.

This chain connects TRBV4-2 to TRBJ1-2; D is unresolved. Germline V gives CDR1 LGHNA, CDR2 YNFKEQ. This CDR3 region has 16 residues. V lost 0 bases to trimming and J lost 8 bases, with 19 bases between them. CDR3: CASSQDLDGGSLGYTF. The CDR3 DNA is TGTGCCAGCAGCCAAGATCTTGACGGCGGGAGCCTCGGCTACACCTTC.

The gene calls are TRBV19 and TRBJ1-2; 8 bases match TRBD1. The V gene's germline CDR1 is LNHDA and CDR2 SQIVND (reference sequence). The CDR3 extends over 13 amino acids. The J segment lost 1 base and the V segment lost 9 bases, leaving 4 bases of the junction unmatched. The CDR3 DNA reads TGTGCCAGCAGAGACAGGGGTAACTATGGCTACACCTTC. This gives the protein CASRDRGNYGYTF. The full variable domain, in which reference TRBV19 and TRBJ1-2 provide the parts outside the CDR3, is DGGITQSPKYLFRKEGQNVTLSCEQNLNHDAMYWYRQDPGQGLRLIYYSQIVNDFQKGDIAEGYSVSREKKESFPLTVTSAQKNPTAFYLCASRDRGNYGYTFGSGTRLTVV.

The chain employs TRBV27 and TRBJ2-7; TRBD2 matches at 10 bases. The CDR3 consists of 15 residues. Trimming took 5 bases from V and 6 from J; bases not matched to a gene: 10. Germline assignment: CDR1 MNHEY and CDR2 SMNVEV (reference sequence). The CDR3 loop is CASSHGLAGDGEQYF. CDR3 nucleotides: TGTGCCAGCAGTCACGGGCTAGCGGGAGACGGCGAGCAGTACTTC.